Listed below are T cell receptor beta chains from one sample, sequenced in a study of blood T cell repertoires in COVID-19. Only in-frame clones appear in the TCRdb table, and some are missing; sequencing was by immunoSEQ multiplex PCR. The data hold about 73,000 clones, with approximately 80% observed a single time. Material for sequencing was peripheral blood. These receptor sequences come from a woman in her sixties with acute or convalescent COVID-19. CDR3s include the opening cysteine and the closing phenylalanine or tryptophan.

j_call: TRBJ2-4
v_call: TRBV27
cdr3_length: 15
cdr3_aa: CASSPSLLAKNIQYF

j_call: TRBJ1-1
v_call: TRBV19
cdr3_length: 16
cdr3_aa: CASSIEPGGIYTEAFF

j_call: TRBJ1-4
v_call: TRBV7-6
cdr3_length: 15
cdr3_aa: CASSADTGVGEKLFF

j_call: TRBJ2-2
v_call: TRBV5-1
cdr3_length: 18
cdr3_aa: CASSLRGETSLITGELFF

j_call: TRBJ1-2
v_call: TRBV12-2
cdr3_length: 14
cdr3_aa: CASRFRTVNYGYTF

j_call: TRBJ1-2
v_call: TRBV6-5
cdr3_length: 13
cdr3_aa: CASRVQGNYGYTF

j_call: TRBJ1-1
v_call: TRBV5-6
cdr3_length: 16
cdr3_aa: CASSYGQGAVGTEAFF

j_call: TRBJ2-2
v_call: TRBV2
cdr3_length: 15
cdr3_aa: CASREEFANTGELFF

j_call: TRBJ2-7
v_call: TRBV11-1
cdr3_length: 14
cdr3_aa: CASSEGQGGDEQYF

j_call: TRBJ2-5
v_call: TRBV6-4
cdr3_length: 14
cdr3_aa: CASSAHGGRETQYF

j_call: TRBJ2-3
v_call: TRBV3-1/TRBV3-2
cdr3_length: 12
cdr3_aa: CASSSQADTQYF

j_call: TRBJ1-2
v_call: TRBV6-4
cdr3_length: 15
cdr3_aa: CASSAGVGANYGYTF